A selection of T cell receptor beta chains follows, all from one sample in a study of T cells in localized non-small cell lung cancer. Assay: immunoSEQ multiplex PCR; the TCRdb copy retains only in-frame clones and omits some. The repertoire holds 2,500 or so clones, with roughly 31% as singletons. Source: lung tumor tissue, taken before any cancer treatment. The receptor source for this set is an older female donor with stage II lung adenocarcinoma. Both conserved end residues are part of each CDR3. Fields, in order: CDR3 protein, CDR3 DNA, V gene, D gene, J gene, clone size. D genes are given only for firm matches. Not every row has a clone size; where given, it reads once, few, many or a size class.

CDR3aa: CASSVDSHTQYF
CDR3nt: TGCGCCAGCAGTGTGGACAGTCATACGCAGTATTTT
v_gene: TRBV10-1
d_gene: .
j_gene: TRBJ2-3
abundance: .

CDR3aa: CASSLTDPGLGNTEAFF
CDR3nt: TGTGCCAGCAGCTTAACAGATCCGGGGTTGGGGAACACTGAAGCTTTCTTT
v_gene: TRBV11-3
d_gene: .
j_gene: TRBJ1-1
abundance: .

CDR3aa: CASSGAGEGNEQFF
CDR3nt: TGTGCCAGCAGTGGAGCGGGAGAGGGAAATGAGCAGTTCTTC
v_gene: TRBV6-8
d_gene: TRBD2
j_gene: TRBJ2-1
abundance: .

CDR3aa: CASGREGQGYGYTF
CDR3nt: TGTGCCAGCGGAAGGGAAGGACAGGGGTATGGCTACACCTTC
v_gene: TRBV28
d_gene: TRBD1
j_gene: TRBJ1-2
abundance: .

CDR3aa: CASSLQDGNYEQYF
CDR3nt: TGTGCCAGTAGTCTCCAGGACGGAAACTACGAGCAGTACTTC
v_gene: TRBV19
d_gene: .
j_gene: TRBJ2-7
abundance: .

CDR3aa: CASSSRTANTGELFF
CDR3nt: TGTGCCAGTAGTTCCCGGACGGCGAACACCGGGGAGCTGTTTTTT
v_gene: TRBV19
d_gene: .
j_gene: TRBJ2-2
abundance: .

CDR3aa: CASSVVGQGRGNTIYF
CDR3nt: TGTGCCAGCAGCGTAGTAGGACAGGGGAGAGGAAACACCATATATTTT
v_gene: TRBV9
d_gene: TRBD1
j_gene: TRBJ1-3
abundance: .

CDR3aa: CASSTSEGDTEAFF
CDR3nt: TGTGCCAGCTCTACGTCCGAGGGGGACACTGAAGCTTTCTTT
v_gene: TRBV18
d_gene: .
j_gene: TRBJ1-1
abundance: .

CDR3aa: CATSREGFYTEAFF
CDR3nt: TGTGCCACCAGCAGAGAGGGGTTTTACACTGAAGCTTTCTTT
v_gene: TRBV15
d_gene: .
j_gene: TRBJ1-1
abundance: .

CDR3aa: CASSGSTSGSYYEQYF
CDR3nt: TGTGCCAGCAGCGGAAGCACTAGCGGGAGCTATTACGAGCAGTACTTC
v_gene: TRBV11-3
d_gene: TRBD2
j_gene: TRBJ2-7
abundance: .

CDR3aa: CASSLEVGRGKGGYTF
CDR3nt: TGTGCCAGCAGCTTAGAGGTCGGCAGGGGGAAAGGCGGCTACACCTTC
v_gene: TRBV11-3
d_gene: TRBD1
j_gene: TRBJ1-2
abundance: .

CDR3aa: CASSWDRNQPQHF
CDR3nt: TGTGCCAGCAGTTGGGACCGCAATCAGCCCCAGCATTTT
v_gene: TRBV6-8
d_gene: .
j_gene: TRBJ1-5
abundance: few

CDR3aa: CASSFTGLSGDGYTF
CDR3nt: TGTGCCAGCAGTTTTACAGGGCTCTCGGGGGATGGCTACACCTTC
v_gene: TRBV11-3
d_gene: .
j_gene: TRBJ1-2
abundance: .

CDR3aa: CASSVGAGLGNTIYF
CDR3nt: TGTGCCAGCAGCGTAGGAGCTGGATTAGGAAACACCATATATTTT
v_gene: TRBV9
d_gene: .
j_gene: TRBJ1-3
abundance: medium-sized

CDR3aa: CASSVPGDNSGNTIYF
CDR3nt: TGTGCCAGCAGTGTCCCGGGGGACAACTCTGGAAACACCATATATTTT
v_gene: TRBV6-8
d_gene: .
j_gene: TRBJ1-3
abundance: few

CDR3aa: CASSFPGLAGAGANVLTF
CDR3nt: TGTGCCAGCAGCTTCCCGGGACTAGCGGGAGCTGGGGCCAACGTCCTGACTTTC
v_gene: TRBV12-1
d_gene: .
j_gene: TRBJ2-6
abundance: .

CDR3aa: CASSIAGRAIYGYTF
CDR3nt: TGTGCCAGTAGTATAGCCGGAAGGGCCATCTATGGCTACACCTTC
v_gene: TRBV19
d_gene: .
j_gene: TRBJ1-2
abundance: .

CDR3aa: CASTPGTSNTGELFF
CDR3nt: TGCGCCAGCACCCCCGGGACCTCGAACACCGGGGAGCTGTTTTTT
v_gene: TRBV10-2
d_gene: .
j_gene: TRBJ2-2
abundance: .

CDR3aa: CASSEAQGDGSPLHF
CDR3nt: TGTGCCAGCAGTGAAGCCCAGGGGGATGGTTCACCCCTCCACTTT
v_gene: TRBV6-1
d_gene: TRBD1
j_gene: TRBJ1-6
abundance: medium-sized

CDR3aa: CASSPLPGTNEKLFF
CDR3nt: TGTGCCAGCTCACCACTGCCAGGGACCAATGAAAAACTGTTTTTT
v_gene: TRBV18
d_gene: .
j_gene: TRBJ1-4
abundance: .

CDR3aa: CASSLGTGSSGTDTQYF
CDR3nt: TGTGCCAGCAGCCTCGGGACAGGGTCTTCGGGCACAGATACGCAGTATTTT
v_gene: TRBV11-3
d_gene: TRBD1
j_gene: TRBJ2-3
abundance: few

CDR3aa: CSAEGATGVMNTEAFF
CDR3nt: TGCAGCGCGGAAGGGGCAACAGGCGTCATGAACACTGAAGCTTTCTTT
v_gene: TRBV29-1
d_gene: .
j_gene: TRBJ1-1
abundance: few

CDR3aa: CASTRDASVEAFF
CDR3nt: TGTGCCAGTACTAGGGATGCGAGTGTAGAAGCTTTCTTT
v_gene: TRBV19
d_gene: .
j_gene: TRBJ1-1
abundance: few

CDR3aa: CASSGLDRTNGYTF
CDR3nt: TGTGCCAGCAGTGGATTGGACAGGACGAACGGCTACACCTTC
v_gene: TRBV25-1
d_gene: TRBD1
j_gene: TRBJ1-2
abundance: .

CDR3aa: CASTETGKGYGYTF
CDR3nt: TGCGCCAGCACCGAGACAGGGAAGGGCTATGGCTACACCTTC
v_gene: TRBV5-1
d_gene: TRBD1
j_gene: TRBJ1-2
abundance: .

CDR3aa: CASSQVTAREETQYF
CDR3nt: TGCGCCAGCAGCCAAGTGACTGCGCGGGAAGAGACCCAGTACTTC
v_gene: TRBV1
d_gene: .
j_gene: TRBJ2-5
abundance: .

CDR3aa: CASPQGRDSPLHF
CDR3nt: TGTGCCAGCCCACAGGGGCGGGATTCACCCCTCCACTTT
v_gene: TRBV9
d_gene: TRBD1
j_gene: TRBJ1-6
abundance: .

CDR3aa: CASSLGQSGYYGYTF
CDR3nt: TGTGCCAGCAGTTTAGGACAGTCGGGATACTATGGCTACACCTTC
v_gene: TRBV28
d_gene: .
j_gene: TRBJ1-2
abundance: once